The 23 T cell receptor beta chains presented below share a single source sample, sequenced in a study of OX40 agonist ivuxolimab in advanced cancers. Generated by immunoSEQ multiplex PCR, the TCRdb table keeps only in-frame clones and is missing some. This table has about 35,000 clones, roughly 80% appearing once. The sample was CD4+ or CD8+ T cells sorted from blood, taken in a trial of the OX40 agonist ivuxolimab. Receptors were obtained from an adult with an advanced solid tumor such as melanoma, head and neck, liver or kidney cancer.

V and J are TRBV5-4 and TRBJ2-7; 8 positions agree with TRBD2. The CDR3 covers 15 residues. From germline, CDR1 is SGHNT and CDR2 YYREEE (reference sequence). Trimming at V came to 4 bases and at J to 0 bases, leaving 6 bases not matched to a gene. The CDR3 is CASSQERGSSYEQYF. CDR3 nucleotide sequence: TGTGCCAGCAGCCAAGAGCGGGGGAGCTCCTACGAGCAGTACTTC. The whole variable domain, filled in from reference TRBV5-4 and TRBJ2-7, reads ETGVTQSPTHLIKTRGQQVTLRCSSQSGHNTVSWYQQALGQGPQFIFQYYREEENGRGNFPPRFSGLQFPNYSSELNVNALELDDSALYLCASSQERGSSYEQYFGPGTRLTVT.

The CDR3 is CSVDQGDSYEQYF. CDR3 DNA: TGCAGCGTTGACCAGGGGGATTCCTACGAGCAGTACTTC. The V gene is TRBV29-1, the J gene TRBJ2-7; 7 bases line up with TRBD1. Germline CDR1 reads SQVTM; CDR2 reads ANQGSEA. V lost 3 bases to trimming and J lost 1 base; unmatched junction nucleotides: 3. The CDR3 runs 13 residues.

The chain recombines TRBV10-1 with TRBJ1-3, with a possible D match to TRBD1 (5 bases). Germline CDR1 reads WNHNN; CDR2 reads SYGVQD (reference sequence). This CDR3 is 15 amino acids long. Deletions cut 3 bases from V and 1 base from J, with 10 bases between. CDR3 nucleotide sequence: TGCGCCAGCAGTGACCCGACAGAATCTGGAAACACCATATATTTT. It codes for CASSDPTESGNTIYF.

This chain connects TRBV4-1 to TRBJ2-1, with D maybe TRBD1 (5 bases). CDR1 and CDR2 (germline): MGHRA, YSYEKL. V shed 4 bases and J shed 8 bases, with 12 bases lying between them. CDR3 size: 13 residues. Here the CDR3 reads CASSPLPGYEQFF. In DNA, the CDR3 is TGCGCCAGCAGCCCCCTGCCAGGGTATGAGCAGTTCTTC.

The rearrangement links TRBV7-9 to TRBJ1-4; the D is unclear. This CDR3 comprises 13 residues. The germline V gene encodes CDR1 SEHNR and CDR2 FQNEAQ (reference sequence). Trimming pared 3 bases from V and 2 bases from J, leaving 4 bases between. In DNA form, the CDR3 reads TGTGCCAGCAGCTTCTCTACTAATGAAAAACTGTTTTTT. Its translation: CASSFSTNEKLFF.

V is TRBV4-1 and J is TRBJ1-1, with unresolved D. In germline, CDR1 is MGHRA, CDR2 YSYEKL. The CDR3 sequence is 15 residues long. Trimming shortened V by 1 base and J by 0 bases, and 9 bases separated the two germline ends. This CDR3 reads CASSQAAGMNTEAFF. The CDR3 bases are TGCGCCAGCAGCCAAGCGGCAGGCATGAACACTGAAGCTTTCTTT.

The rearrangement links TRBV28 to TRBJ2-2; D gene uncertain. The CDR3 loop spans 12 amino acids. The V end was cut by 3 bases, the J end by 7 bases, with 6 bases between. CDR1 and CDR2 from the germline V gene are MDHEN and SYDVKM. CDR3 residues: CASSLVGGELFF. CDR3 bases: TGTGCCAGCAGTTTGGTTGGCGGGGAGCTGTTTTTT.

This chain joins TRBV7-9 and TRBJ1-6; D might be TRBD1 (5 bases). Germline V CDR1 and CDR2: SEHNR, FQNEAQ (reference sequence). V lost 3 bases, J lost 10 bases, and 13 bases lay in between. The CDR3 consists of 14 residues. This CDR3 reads CASSFLDNRSPLHF. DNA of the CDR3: TGTGCCAGCAGCTTCTTGGACAATCGGTCACCCCTCCACTTT.

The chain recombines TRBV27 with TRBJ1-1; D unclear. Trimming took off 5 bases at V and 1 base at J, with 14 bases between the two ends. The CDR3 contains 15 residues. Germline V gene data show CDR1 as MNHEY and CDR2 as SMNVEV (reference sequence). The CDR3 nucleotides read TGTGCCAGCAGTCTGGCCGGGCCCACGAACACTGAAGCTTTCTTT. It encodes CASSLAGPTNTEAFF.

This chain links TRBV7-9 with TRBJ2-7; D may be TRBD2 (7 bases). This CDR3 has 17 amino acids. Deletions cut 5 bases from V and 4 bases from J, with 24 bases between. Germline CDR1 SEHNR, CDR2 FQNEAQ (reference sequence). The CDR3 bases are TGTGCCAGCAGCCCAGATATCGGGGGGCACGGATCATACGAGCAGTACTTC. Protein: CASSPDIGGHGSYEQYF.

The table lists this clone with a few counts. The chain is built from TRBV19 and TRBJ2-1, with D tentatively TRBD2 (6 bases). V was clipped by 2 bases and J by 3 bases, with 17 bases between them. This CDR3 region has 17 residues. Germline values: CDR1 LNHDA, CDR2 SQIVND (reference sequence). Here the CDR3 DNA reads TGTGCCAGTAGTATAACTTCCCGGGACTTCCACTACAATGAGCAGTTCTTC. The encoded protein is CASSITSRDFHYNEQFF.

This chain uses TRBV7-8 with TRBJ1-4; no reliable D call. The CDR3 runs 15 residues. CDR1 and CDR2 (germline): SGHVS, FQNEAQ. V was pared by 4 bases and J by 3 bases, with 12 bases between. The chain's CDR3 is CASSSATEANEKLFF. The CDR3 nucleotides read TGTGCCAGCAGCTCCGCTACGGAAGCTAATGAAAAACTGTTTTTT.

Here the CDR3 reads CASSFNLYEQYF. The CDR3 DNA follows: TGTGCCAGCAGCTTCAACTTGTACGAGCAGTACTTC. V and J are TRBV5-4 and TRBJ2-7; D remains unclear. V was clipped by 2 bases and J by 4 bases, with 7 bases between them. The CDR3 is 12 residues long. From germline, CDR1 is SGHNT and CDR2 YYREEE (reference sequence).

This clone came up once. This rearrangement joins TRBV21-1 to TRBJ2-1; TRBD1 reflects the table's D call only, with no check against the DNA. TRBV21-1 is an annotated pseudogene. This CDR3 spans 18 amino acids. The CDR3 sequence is CASSKRGRQGVGYNEQFF. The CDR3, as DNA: TGTGCCAGCAGCAAAAGGGGCAGACAGGGGGTTGGCTACAATGAGCAGTTCTTC.

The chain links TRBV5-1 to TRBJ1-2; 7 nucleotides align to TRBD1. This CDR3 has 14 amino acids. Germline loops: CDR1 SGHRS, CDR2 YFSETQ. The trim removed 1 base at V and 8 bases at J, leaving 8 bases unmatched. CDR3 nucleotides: TGCGCCAGCAGCTTGATCCAGGGGGAGAGGGGCTACACCTTC. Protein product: CASSLIQGERGYTF.

This CDR3 is CASSYSGAGGTEAFF. The DNA of the CDR3 is TGTGCCAGCAGTTACTCCGGGGCCGGTGGGACTGAAGCTTTCTTT. The chain links TRBV6-5 to TRBJ1-1; D perhaps matches TRBD1 (5 bases). The CDR3 runs to 15 residues. V was shortened by 0 bases and J by 5 bases, with 13 bases between the two germline ends. Looked up from germline, CDR1 is MNHEY and CDR2 is SVGAGI.

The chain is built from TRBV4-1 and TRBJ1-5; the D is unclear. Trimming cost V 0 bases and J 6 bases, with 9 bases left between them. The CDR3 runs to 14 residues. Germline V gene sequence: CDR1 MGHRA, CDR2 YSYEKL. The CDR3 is CASSQDLVGQPQHF. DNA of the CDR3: TGCGCCAGCAGCCAAGATCTCGTAGGTCAGCCCCAGCATTTT.

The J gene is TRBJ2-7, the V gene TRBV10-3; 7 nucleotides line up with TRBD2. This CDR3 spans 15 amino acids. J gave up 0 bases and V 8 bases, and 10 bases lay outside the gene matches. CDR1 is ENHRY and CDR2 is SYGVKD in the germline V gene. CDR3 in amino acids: CAIASSGEDSYEQYF. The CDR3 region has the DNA TGTGCCATCGCATCAAGCGGGGAAGACTCCTACGAGCAGTACTTC.

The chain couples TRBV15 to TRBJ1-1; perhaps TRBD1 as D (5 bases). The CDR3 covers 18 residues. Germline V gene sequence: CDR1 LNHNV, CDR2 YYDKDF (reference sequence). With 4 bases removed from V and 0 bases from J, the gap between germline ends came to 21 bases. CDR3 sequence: CATSKEWSGFVMNTEAFF. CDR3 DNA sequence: TGTGCCACCAGCAAGGAATGGTCAGGGTTCGTTATGAACACTGAAGCTTTCTTT.

In DNA, the CDR3 is TGTGCCAGCAGCTCCGGGACAGGGCTGGTAGGAAACACCATATATTTT. Amino acid sequence: CASSSGTGLVGNTIYF. The V gene is TRBV9, the J gene TRBJ1-3, with 9 bases fitting TRBD1. Germline V lookup: CDR1 SGDLS, CDR2 YYNGEE. The trim removed 4 bases at V and 4 bases at J, leaving 9 bases unmatched. This CDR3 spans 16 amino acids.

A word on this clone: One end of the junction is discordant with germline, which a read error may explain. The CDR3 here is CASSQDPGTGSSEQYF. As DNA, the CDR3 is TGCGCCAGCAGCCAAGATCCAGGGACAGGGTCCTCCGAGCAGTACTTC. The V call is TRBV4-1, the J call TRBJ2-7, with 9 bases aligning to TRBD1. Germline V CDR1 and CDR2: MGHRA, YSYEKL. This CDR3 contains 16 residues.

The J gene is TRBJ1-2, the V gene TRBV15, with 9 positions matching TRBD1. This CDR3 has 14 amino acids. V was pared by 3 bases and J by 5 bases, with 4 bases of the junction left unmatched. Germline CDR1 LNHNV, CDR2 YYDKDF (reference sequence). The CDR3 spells CATSRDRGGYGYTF. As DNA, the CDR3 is TGTGCCACCAGCAGGGACAGGGGCGGTTATGGCTACACCTTC.

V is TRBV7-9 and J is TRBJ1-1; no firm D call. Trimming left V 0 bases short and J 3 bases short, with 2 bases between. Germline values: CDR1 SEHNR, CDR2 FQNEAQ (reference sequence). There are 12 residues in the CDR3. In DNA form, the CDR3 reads TGTGCCAGCAGCTTAGCCCACACTGAAGCTTTCTTT. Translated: CASSLAHTEAFF.